One sample yielded the 27 T cell receptor beta chains listed below, sequenced in a study of sequential checkpoint blockade in melanoma. Treatment defined: randomized to nivolumab then ipilimumab (arm A) or the reverse (arm B). The assay was immunoSEQ multiplex PCR, and TCRdb's table has in-frame clones only and misses some. There are approximately 23,000 clones in the sample; 65% to 90% occur only once, and 27% lies in the top ten. The sample was CD8+ T cells sorted from blood (inferred from file names), taken from a patient given nivolumab and ipilimumab in sequence. The source is a human donor with melanoma.

The sample holds a few counts of this clone. This sequence joins TRBV5-6 and TRBJ2-3; a weak D match, TRBD2 (6 bases). The CDR3 spans 15 residues. Germline assignment: CDR1 SGHDT and CDR2 YYEEEE. Trimming shortened V by 4 bases and J by 2 bases, and 14 bases separated the two germline ends. The CDR3 region is CASSPSGSYTDTQYF. CDR3 nucleotide sequence: TGTGCCAGCAGCCCCAGCGGGTCGTACACAGATACGCAGTATTTT.

In DNA form, the CDR3 reads TGTGCCAGTAGCGCGGTTTCGTGGGAGACCCAGTACTTC. Encoded protein: CASSAVSWETQYF. The V call is TRBV19, the J call TRBJ2-5; no definite D call. Trimming pared 6 bases from V and 5 bases from J, leaving 13 bases between. Germline assignment: CDR1 LNHDA and CDR2 SQIVND (reference sequence). The CDR3 extends over 13 amino acids.

V usage is TRBV5-5 and J usage is TRBJ1-1; D remains unclear. The germline CDR1 and CDR2 sequences are SGHKS and YYEKEE (reference sequence). V lost 2 bases, J lost 3 bases, and 8 bases lay in between. The CDR3 contains 13 residues. The CDR3 loop is CASSFGRDTEAFF. In DNA, the CDR3 is TGTGCCAGCAGCTTCGGGCGGGACACTGAAGCTTTCTTT. Combining the CDR3 with reference TRBV5-5 and TRBJ1-1 gives the whole variable domain DAGVTQSPTHLIKTRGQQVTLRCSPISGHKSVSWYQQVLGQGPQFIFQYYEKEERGRGNFPDRFSARQFPNYSSELNVNALLLGDSALYLCASSFGRDTEAFFGQGTRLTVV.

The rearrangement joins TRBV27 to TRBJ1-5; 9 bases line up with TRBD1. With V trimmed by 5 bases and J by 4 bases, 3 bases remained unmatched. CDR1 and CDR2 from the germline V gene are MNHEY and SMNVEV (reference sequence). The CDR3 contains 14 residues. This CDR3 reads CASSPTGGNQPQHF. CDR3 in DNA: TGTGCCAGCAGTCCGACAGGGGGAAATCAGCCCCAGCATTTT.

The rearrangement joins TRBV5-1 to TRBJ2-3; the D gene is possibly TRBD1 (6 bases). Trimming left V 0 bases short and J 1 base short, with 6 bases between. This CDR3 region has 14 residues. The V gene's germline CDR1 is SGHRS and CDR2 YFSETQ. CDR3 coding DNA: TGCGCCAGCAGCTTGGCAGGGGGCACAGATACGCAGTATTTT. This encodes CASSLAGGTDTQYF. Complete variable domain (other parts from reference TRBV5-1 and TRBJ2-3): KAGVTQTPRYLIKTRGQQVTLSCSPISGHRSVSWYQQTPGQGLQFLFEYFSETQRNKGNFPGRFSGRQFSNSRSEMNVSTLELGDSALYLCASSLAGGTDTQYFGPGTRLTVL.

The chain is built from TRBV5-1 and TRBJ2-3; weak D call: TRBD1 (6 bases). V lost 4 bases to trimming and J lost 3 bases, with 18 bases between them. The CDR3 is made up of 16 amino acids. Germline V CDR1 and CDR2: SGHRS, YFSETQ. CDR3 DNA sequence: TGCGCCAGCAGCCCTATCGTCGACAGGAGAACAGATACGCAGTATTTT. Its protein product is CASSPIVDRRTDTQYF.

CDR3 protein: CASTLPHRGPYETQYF. CDR3 DNA sequence: TGTGCCAGCACCCTCCCCCACAGGGGGCCATATGAGACCCAGTACTTC. V usage is TRBV28 and J usage is TRBJ2-5; 9 bases align to TRBD1. Germline CDR1 is MDHEN and CDR2 is SYDVKM. The CDR3 is 16 residues long. The trim removed 7 bases at V and 5 bases at J, leaving 14 bases unmatched.

The chain has TRBV9 and TRBJ1-2, with 8 bases that match TRBD1. This CDR3 comprises 15 residues. Per germline, CDR1 SGDLS and CDR2 YYNGEE. V lost 3 bases to trimming and J lost 3 bases; unmatched junction nucleotides: 7. DNA of the CDR3: TGTGCCAGCAGCGAGGGGACAGGTGCGGACTATGGCTACACCTTC. This gives the protein CASSEGTGADYGYTF.

The CDR3 sequence: CASSLLFGTDNEKLFF. The CDR3 DNA sequence: TGTGCCAGCAGCTTACTCTTCGGGACAGACAATGAAAAACTGTTTTTT. The V and J genes are TRBV11-2 and TRBJ1-4; 7 nucleotides match TRBD1. The CDR3 length is 16 residues. V was pared by 2 bases and J by 5 bases, with 8 bases of the junction left unmatched. Germline V gives CDR1 SGHAT, CDR2 FQNNGV.

The V and J genes are TRBV7-9 and TRBJ1-3; 8 bases fit TRBD1. Germline V gene sequence: CDR1 SEHNR, CDR2 FQNEAQ (reference sequence). Losses at the gene ends were 4 bases for V and 5 bases for J; bases not matched to a gene: 4. This CDR3 comprises 14 residues. The CDR3 nucleotides read TGTGCCAGCAGCTCGACAGGGGTTAGAAACACCATATATTTT. Its protein is CASSSTGVRNTIYF.

This clone appeared a single time. This chain joins TRBV6-5 and TRBJ2-7; 8 nucleotides match TRBD2. J gave up 7 bases and V 2 bases, and 10 bases lay outside the gene matches. Germline lookup yields CDR1 MNHEY and CDR2 SVGAGI. This CDR3 contains 15 residues. The CDR3 reads CASSYGEGTSWEQYF. CDR3 nucleotide sequence: TGTGCCAGCAGTTACGGCGAAGGGACTAGTTGGGAGCAGTACTTC.

The gene calls are TRBV7-8 and TRBJ2-7; TRBD2 might be the D (6 bases). The CDR3 is made up of 14 amino acids. With 6 bases removed from V and 3 bases from J, the gap between germline ends came to 15 bases. The germline V gene encodes CDR1 SGHVS and CDR2 FQNEAQ. In DNA form, the CDR3 reads TGTGCCAGCAGTCGGGGACCGGGGGACTACGAGCAGTACTTC. It specifies CASSRGPGDYEQYF.

Only a few counts were recorded for this clone. The chain combines TRBV7-8 with TRBJ1-6, with 7 bases lining up with TRBD1. V trimming: 1 base; J trimming: 3 bases; junction bases outside the gene matches: 0. Germline loops: CDR1 SGHVS, CDR2 FQNEAQ. The CDR3 contains 15 residues. Here the CDR3 reads CASSLDRGYNSPLHF. The CDR3 nucleotides read TGTGCCAGCAGCTTAGACAGGGGCTATAATTCACCCCTCCACTTT. Supplemented by reference TRBV7-8 and TRBJ1-6, the full variable domain reads GAGVSQSPRYKVAKRGQDVALRCDPISGHVSLFWYQQALGQGPEFLTYFQNEAQLDKSGLPSDRFFAERPEGSVSTLKIQRTQQEDSAVYLCASSLDRGYNSPLHFGNGTRLTVT.

This clone appeared a single time. The CDR3 nucleotides read TGTGCCAGCAGCTTATCTAAGTACTTC. Amino acid sequence: CASSLSKYF. V and J are TRBV5-8 and TRBJ2-5; no firm D call. Germline V gene sequence: CDR1 SGHTS, CDR2 YDEGEE. V was trimmed by 2 bases and J by 12 bases, leaving 5 bases between them. The length of the CDR3 is 9 residues.

The rearrangement links TRBV2 to TRBJ2-3; D perhaps matches TRBD2 (6 bases). Germline V gene lookup returns CDR1 SNHLY and CDR2 FYNNEI. The V and J ends lost 11 bases and 2 bases respectively, with 14 bases between them. The CDR3 is 13 residues long. CDR3 loop: CASIAENTDTQYF. In nucleotides, the CDR3 is TGTGCCTCAATAGCGGAGAACACAGATACGCAGTATTTT.

The J gene is TRBJ2-1, the V gene TRBV19, with 8 bases identical to TRBD1. CDR3 size: 15 residues. The trim removed 5 bases at V and 5 bases at J, leaving 8 bases unmatched. CDR1 and CDR2 (germline): LNHDA, SQIVND (reference sequence). DNA for the CDR3: TGTGCCAGTAGTTTATGGACAGGGTCCAACAATGAGCAGTTCTTC. Protein product: CASSLWTGSNNEQFF.

This rearrangement joins TRBV9 to TRBJ2-3, with 7 bases that match TRBD2. V dropped 3 bases and J dropped 4; count of bases not matched to a gene: 8. CDR1 and CDR2 (germline): SGDLS, YYNGEE. The CDR3 runs to 15 residues. The CDR3 coding sequence is TGTGCCAGCAGCGATCGGGGGGAGAGGGCAGATACGCAGTATTTT. This encodes CASSDRGERADTQYF.

In its sample, this clone is medium-sized. This rearrangement joins TRBV6-4 to TRBJ2-1; 10 bases fit TRBD1. The CDR3 runs 15 residues. Germline V gives CDR1 MRHNA, CDR2 SNTAGT. Trimming at V came to 0 bases and at J to 8 bases, leaving 4 bases not matched to a gene. The CDR3 sequence: CASSDSRTGGDEQFF. The CDR3 nucleotides are TGTGCCAGCAGTGACTCACGGACAGGGGGGGATGAGCAGTTCTTC.

This chain joins TRBV7-2 and TRBJ2-5; 8 positions agree with TRBD1. Germline trimming cut 5 bases from V and 4 bases from J; bases unmatched to any gene: 3. The CDR3 contains 13 residues. Germline V gene data show CDR1 as SGHTA and CDR2 as FQGNSA. DNA for the CDR3: TGTGCCAGCAGCCCGGACAGGGCAGAGACCCAGTACTTC. This gives the protein CASSPDRAETQYF.

The rearrangement joins TRBV10-2 to TRBJ1-2; 8 nucleotides agree with TRBD1. This CDR3 contains 18 residues. The germline gives CDR1 WSHSY, CDR2 SAAADI. V lost 2 bases and J lost 0; bases outside the gene matches: 11. The CDR3 is CASSEAPSRGLANYGYTF. The CDR3 coding sequence is TGCGCCAGCAGTGAGGCCCCAAGCAGGGGGCTAGCTAACTATGGCTACACCTTC.

The J gene is TRBJ1-4, the V gene TRBV5-4; TRBD1 matches 8 bases. Germline V gene data show CDR1 as SGHNT and CDR2 as YYREEE (reference sequence). The CDR3 length is 15 residues. Germline trimming cut 4 bases from V and 8 bases from J; bases unmatched to any gene: 10. The DNA for the CDR3 is TGTGCCAGCAGCGCGGGACAGGAGCAGAACGAAAAACTGTTTTTT. It yields the protein CASSAGQEQNEKLFF.

The chain couples TRBV7-6 to TRBJ2-1; D is perhaps TRBD1 (5 bases). The CDR3 loop spans 14 amino acids. V dropped 5 bases and J dropped 8 bases, with 16 bases sitting between them. Germline-derived CDR1 and CDR2 are SGHVS and FNYEAQ. The CDR3 region is CASSGAGEGYEQFF. The CDR3 bases are TGTGCCAGCAGCGGGGCTGGGGAAGGCTATGAGCAGTTCTTC.

This clone is a singleton in its sample. The rearrangement links TRBV7-8 to TRBJ1-5, with 8 bases aligning to TRBD1. Per the germline V gene, CDR1 is SGHVS and CDR2 is FQNEAQ. CDR3 length equals 13 residues. CDR3 DNA: TGTGCTACCCGTCACAGGGGGGATCAGCCCCAGCATTTT. This encodes CATRHRGDQPQHF.

This clone was found a few times. Other nucleotide sequences in the sample specify the same CDR3. This chain links TRBV28 with TRBJ2-3; D not resolved. CDR1 and CDR2 (germline): MDHEN, SYDVKM. V shed 3 bases and J shed 3 bases, with 10 bases lying between them. This CDR3 is built from 14 residues. DNA for the CDR3: TGTGCCAGCAGTTTTGTAGCCGGGACAGATACGCAGTATTTT. It yields the protein CASSFVAGTDTQYF.

The rearrangement uses TRBV7-6 and TRBJ2-7, with 10 bases fitting TRBD2. Germline CDR1 is SGHVS and CDR2 is FNYEAQ. Losses at the gene ends were 3 bases for V and 0 bases for J; bases not matched to a gene: 2. The CDR3 sequence is 15 residues long. The CDR3: CASSFGTSVSYEQYF. CDR3 DNA: TGTGCCAGCAGCTTTGGGACTAGCGTCTCCTACGAGCAGTACTTC.

The J gene is TRBJ2-1, the V gene TRBV7-9; 7 positions match TRBD2. The germline gives CDR1 SEHNR, CDR2 FQNEAQ (reference sequence). The CDR3 sequence is 14 residues long. The junction had 6 bases not matched to a gene; V was cut back by 3 bases and J by 7 bases. The CDR3 spells CASSLGGLENEQFF. The DNA of the CDR3 is TGTGCCAGCAGCTTGGGAGGGCTGGAAAATGAGCAGTTCTTC.

The chain carries TRBV7-8 and TRBJ2-3, with 13 bases aligning to TRBD2. V was clipped by 5 bases and J by 3 bases; unmatched bases: 8. The CDR3 loop spans 17 amino acids. CDR1 SGHVS and CDR2 FQNEAQ come from the germline V gene. The CDR3 DNA sequence: TGTGCCAGCAGCCTCAAACTAGCGGGGGGGCGGACAGATACGCAGTATTTT. Translated: CASSLKLAGGRTDTQYF.